This T cell receptor beta chain was captured by sequencing in a study of cytomegalovirus exposure and HLA in healthy donors. The CDR3 covers 16 residues. In germline, CDR1 is SGHDT, CDR2 YYEEEE. The V segment lost 2 bases and the J segment 2 bases; nucleotides outside the gene matches: 6. To note about this clone: What it recognizes is unknown.

Researchers ran the PCR with 60 Vbeta and 13 Jbeta primers. Here immunoSEQ multiplex PCR was the method, and the copy in TCRdb shows in-frame clones only, minus some. This table holds roughly 180,000 clones, roughly 70% found once. General study results and limits: Productive status was seen about 90% or about 30% of the time for most TCR beta V segments in an earlier analysis.

The chain couples TRBV5-6 to TRBJ1-5; 8 nucleotides agree with TRBD1. The material sequenced was PBMCs. This receptor was taken from a male donor in good health and CMV-seronegative. CDR3 DNA sequence: TGTGCCAGCAGCTTTTATTCGGGACAGGGCAATCAGCCCCAGCATTTT. Translating gives CASSFYSGQGNQPQHF.